The 9 T cell receptor beta chains below all came from one sample that was sequenced in a study of T-cell memory formation after mild COVID-19. In TCRdb, the 5' RACE reads were re-called with MiXCR into one record per CDR3 protein. The table lists roughly 560,000 distinct CDR3 sequences, roughly 22% of them singletons. The sample consisted of PBMCs or a T cell subset sorted from them (not recorded which). The receptors were sampled from an adult woman who had mild COVID-19 (a few samples of this study predate the infection). Cell type and time point are not known.

The V call is TRBV9, the J call TRBJ2-3, with D possibly matching TRBD1 (5 bases). Germline V gene sequence: CDR1 SGDLS, CDR2 YYNGEE. The CDR3 consists of 17 residues. Trimming pared 0 bases from V and 2 bases from J, leaving 16 bases between. CDR3 in amino acids: CASSVAPGNRNTDTQYF. CDR3 coding DNA: TGTGCCAGCAGCGTAGCCCCAGGGAACAGGAACACAGATACGCAGTATTTT. The variable domain in full, with the rest retrieved from reference TRBV9 and TRBJ2-3, is DSGVTQTPKHLITATGQRVTLRCSPRSGDLSVYWYQQSLDQGLQFLIQYYNGEERAKGNILERFSAQQFPDLHSELNLSSLELGDSALYFCASSVAPGNRNTDTQYFGPGTRLTVL.

The V call is TRBV6-2 or TRBV6-3, the J call TRBJ2-5; the D is unclear. Germline-derived CDR1 and CDR2 are MNHEY and SVGEGT. CDR3 length equals 12 residues. The ends were cut back, 5 bases at V and 5 bases at J, with 9 bases in the middle. The CDR3 here is CASSHRLETQYF. As DNA, the CDR3 is TGTGCCAGCAGTCACCGACTGGAGACCCAGTACTTC.

This clonotype was seen only a few times. V usage is TRBV12-3 or TRBV12-4 and J usage is TRBJ2-6; D is perhaps TRBD2 (7 bases). The CDR3 sequence is 16 residues long. Trimming took 5 bases from V and 0 from J, leaving 11 bases between them. In DNA, the CDR3 is TGTGCCAGCAGTCGAGGGGGGGCCTCTGGGGCCAACGTCCTGACTTTC. It translates to CASSRGGASGANVLTF.

This clonotype has a count of ten or more. At one boundary the junction diverges from the germline segment, which might be a read error. The chain links TRBV20-1 to TRBJ2-3, with D perhaps being TRBD1 or TRBD2 (6 bases each). Per the germline V gene, CDR1 is DFQATT and CDR2 is SNEGSKA (reference sequence). This CDR3 contains 15 residues. Here the CDR3 reads CSAHPGTPSRGGLDF. CDR3 nucleotides: TGCAGTGCTCACCCCGGGACTCCGTCCAGAGGGGGGTTGGATTTT.

This clonotype was picked up a small number of times. V and J are TRBV7-2 and TRBJ1-6; TRBD1 agrees at 8 bases. CDR3 size: 16 residues. The germline V gene encodes CDR1 SGHTA and CDR2 FQGNSA. V shed 3 bases, J shed 6 bases, and the junction held 7 bases outside the gene matches. CDR3 sequence: CASSLEGQGPNSPLHF. The DNA of the CDR3 is TGTGCCAGCAGCTTGGAAGGACAGGGCCCTAATTCACCCCTCCACTTT. The variable domain in full, with the rest retrieved from reference TRBV7-2 and TRBJ1-6, is GAGVSQSPSNKVTEKGKDVELRCDPISGHTALYWYRQSLGQGLEFLIYFQGNSAPDKSGLPSDRFSAERTGGSVSTLTIQRTQQEDSAVYLCASSLEGQGPNSPLHFGNGTRLTVT.

This clonotype was seen repeatedly, ten times or more. The CDR3 protein is CASSLYAGVGGELFF. Here the CDR3 DNA reads TGTGCCAGCAGCTTGTACGCGGGAGTCGGCGGGGAGCTGTTTTTT. The chain uses TRBV5-8 and TRBJ2-2; TRBD2 matches at 7 bases. Germline CDR1 is SGHTS and CDR2 is YDEGEE. The CDR3 sequence is 15 residues long. J lost 7 bases, V lost 1 base, and 7 bases had no gene match.

This clonotype was picked up a small number of times. This chain links TRBV6-1 with TRBJ2-7; D may be TRBD1 (5 bases). Trimming shortened V by 0 bases and J by 6 bases, and 9 bases separated the two germline ends. The CDR3 has 13 amino acids. From germline, CDR1 is MNHNS and CDR2 SASEGT. The CDR3 loop reads CASSEAPRGEQYF. The CDR3 DNA is TGTGCCAGCAGTGAAGCCCCTAGGGGCGAGCAGTACTTC.

This rearrangement joins TRBV4-2 to TRBJ1-1, with no clear D. Per germline, CDR1 LGHNA and CDR2 YNFKEQ. The CDR3 has 13 amino acids. V shed 0 bases and J shed 5 bases, with 7 bases lying between them. The CDR3 loop reads CASSQDGGTEAFF. The DNA of the CDR3 is TGTGCCAGCAGCCAAGATGGAGGAACTGAAGCTTTCTTT.

The sample holds a few counts of this clonotype. The chain has TRBV19 and TRBJ2-1, with a possible D match to TRBD1 (5 bases). The CDR3 covers 13 residues. CDR1 and CDR2 from the germline V gene are LNHDA and SQIVND (reference sequence). Trimming shortened V by 5 bases and J by 4 bases, and 9 bases separated the two germline ends. For the CDR3, the DNA is TGTGCCAGTAGTCACGACAGATACAATGAGCAGTTCTTC. This gives the protein CASSHDRYNEQFF.